The T cell receptor beta chain under discussion was sequenced for a study of PD-1 blockade in mismatch repair-deficient tumors. Background on the study: Patients had around 11 mismatch repair-deficient cancer types and were previously treated and progressing.

Mismatch repair deficiency was confirmed in all patients, by PCR or immunohistochemistry. Three pembrolizumab responders had their TCRs sequenced. Assay used: immunoSEQ multiplex PCR; TCRdb lists only in-frame clones, some missing. Among tens of thousands of clones, 70% to 90% were seen once, and the ten largest hold roughly 6%. CDR3 size: 15 residues. CDR1 and CDR2 (germline): SGHKS, YYEKEE (reference sequence). The ends were cut back, 0 bases at V and 6 bases at J, with 12 bases in the middle. Remarks on this clone: Its target is not known.

Regarding the study as a whole: Tumor-resident clones, often absent from pretreatment blood, expanded after pembrolizumab and then contracted.

The sample in question was peripheral blood, obtained 44 weeks after starting pembrolizumab. The origin of this receptor is an adult with mismatch repair-deficient cancer. The gene calls are TRBV5-5 and TRBJ2-2; D call uncertain. CDR3 bases: TGTGCCAGCAGCTTGGGGAATTGGGATCCCGGGGAGCTGTTTTTT. It translates to CASSLGNWDPGELFF.